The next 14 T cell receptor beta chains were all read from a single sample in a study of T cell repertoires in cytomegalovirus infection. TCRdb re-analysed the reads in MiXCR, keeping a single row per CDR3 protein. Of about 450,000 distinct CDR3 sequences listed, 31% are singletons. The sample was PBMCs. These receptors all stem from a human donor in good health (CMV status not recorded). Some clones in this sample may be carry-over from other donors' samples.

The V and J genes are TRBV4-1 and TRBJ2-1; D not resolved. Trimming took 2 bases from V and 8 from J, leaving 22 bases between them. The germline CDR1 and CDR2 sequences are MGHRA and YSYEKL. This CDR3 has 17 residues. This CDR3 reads CASSQTNLVGDRDEQFF. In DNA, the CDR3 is TGCGCCAGCAGCCAAACCAATTTAGTAGGCGATAGAGATGAGCAGTTCTTC.

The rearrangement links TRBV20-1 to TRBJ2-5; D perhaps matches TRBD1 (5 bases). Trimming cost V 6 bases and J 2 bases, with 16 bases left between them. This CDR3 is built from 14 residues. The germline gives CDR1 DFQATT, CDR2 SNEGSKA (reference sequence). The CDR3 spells CSAPSRTRQETQYF. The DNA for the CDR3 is TGCAGTGCGCCGTCCCGGACAAGACAAGAGACCCAGTACTTC.

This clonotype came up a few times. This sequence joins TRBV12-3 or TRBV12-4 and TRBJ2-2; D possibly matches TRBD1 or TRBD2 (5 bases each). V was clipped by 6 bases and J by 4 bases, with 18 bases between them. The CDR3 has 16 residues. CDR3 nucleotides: TGTGCCAGCAGCCCTGTTGCAGGGAGAGTCACCGGGGAGCTGTTTTTT. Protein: CASSPVAGRVTGELFF.

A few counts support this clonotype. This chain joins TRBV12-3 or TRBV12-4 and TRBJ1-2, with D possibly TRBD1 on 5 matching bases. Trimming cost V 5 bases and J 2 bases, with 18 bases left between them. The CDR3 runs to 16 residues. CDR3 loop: CASSPGGEWRNYGYTF. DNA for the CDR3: TGTGCCAGCAGTCCCGGGGGGGAGTGGCGAAACTATGGCTACACCTTC.

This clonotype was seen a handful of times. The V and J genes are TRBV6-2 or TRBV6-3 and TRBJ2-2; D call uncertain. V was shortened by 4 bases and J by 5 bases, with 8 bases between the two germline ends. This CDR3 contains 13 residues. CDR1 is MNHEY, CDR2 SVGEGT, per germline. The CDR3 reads CASSLPPTGELFF. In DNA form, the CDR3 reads TGTGCCAGCAGTTTACCGCCGACCGGGGAGCTGTTTTTT.

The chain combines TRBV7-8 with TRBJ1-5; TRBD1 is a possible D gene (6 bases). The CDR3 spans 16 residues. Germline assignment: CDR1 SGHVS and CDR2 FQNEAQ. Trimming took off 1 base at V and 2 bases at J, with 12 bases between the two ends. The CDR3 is CASSLVAGAGNQPQHF. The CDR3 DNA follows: TGTGCCAGCAGCTTAGTGGCGGGGGCGGGCAATCAGCCCCAGCATTTT. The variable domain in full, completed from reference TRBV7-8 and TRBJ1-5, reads GAGVSQSPRYKVAKRGQDVALRCDPISGHVSLFWYQQALGQGPEFLTYFQNEAQLDKSGLPSDRFFAERPEGSVSTLKIQRTQQEDSAVYLCASSLVAGAGNQPQHFGDGTRLSIL.

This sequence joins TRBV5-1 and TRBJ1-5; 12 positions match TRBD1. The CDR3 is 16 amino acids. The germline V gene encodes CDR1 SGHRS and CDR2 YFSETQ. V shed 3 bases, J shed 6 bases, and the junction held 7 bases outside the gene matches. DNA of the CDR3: TGCGCCAGCAGCTCCGGGACAGGGGGCATGGCTCAGCCCCAGCATTTT. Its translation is CASSSGTGGMAQPQHF.

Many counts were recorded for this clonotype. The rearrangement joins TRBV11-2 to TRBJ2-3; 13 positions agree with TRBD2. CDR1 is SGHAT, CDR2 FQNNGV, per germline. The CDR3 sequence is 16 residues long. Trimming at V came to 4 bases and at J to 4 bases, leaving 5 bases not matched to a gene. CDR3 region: CASSSPGTSGADTQYF. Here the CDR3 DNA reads TGTGCCAGCAGCTCCCCCGGGACTAGCGGGGCAGATACGCAGTATTTT.

The CDR3 DNA is TGTGCCAGCAGTCTAAGAGGTCAGGGCGTCTATGGCTACACCTTC. Translated: CASSLRGQGVYGYTF. V usage is TRBV11-2 and J usage is TRBJ1-2, with a possible D match to TRBD1 (5 bases). This CDR3 is 15 amino acids long. Germline values: CDR1 SGHAT, CDR2 FQNNGV. Trimming took 6 bases from V and 4 from J, leaving 18 bases between them.

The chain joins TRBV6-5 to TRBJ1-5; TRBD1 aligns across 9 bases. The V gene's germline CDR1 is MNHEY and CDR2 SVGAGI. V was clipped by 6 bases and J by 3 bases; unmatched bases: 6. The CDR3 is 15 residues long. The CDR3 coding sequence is TGTGCCAGCAGCCTAGGACAGGGGAACAATCAGCCCCAGCATTTT. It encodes CASSLGQGNNQPQHF.

CDR3 nucleotide sequence: TGCGCCAGCAGCGTATCCGCAACTAATGAAAAACTGTTTTTT. This gives the protein CASSVSATNEKLFF. The rearrangement links TRBV5-1 to TRBJ1-4; D is uncertain. V lost 4 bases and J lost 0, with 7 bases in between. Germline V gene lookup returns CDR1 SGHRS and CDR2 YFSETQ. CDR3 size: 14 residues.

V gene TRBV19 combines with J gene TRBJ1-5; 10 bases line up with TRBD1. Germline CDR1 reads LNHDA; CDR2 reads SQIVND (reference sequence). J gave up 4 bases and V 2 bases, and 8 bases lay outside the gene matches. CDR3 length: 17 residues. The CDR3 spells CASSISLTGQGNQPQHF. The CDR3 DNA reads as TGTGCCAGTAGTATATCGCTAACGGGACAGGGGAATCAGCCCCAGCATTTT.

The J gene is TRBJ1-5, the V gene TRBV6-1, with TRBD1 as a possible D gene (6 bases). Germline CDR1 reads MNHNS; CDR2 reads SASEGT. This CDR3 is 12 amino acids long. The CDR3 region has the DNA TGTGCTTCGGGACACGGTGATCAGCCCCAGCATTTT. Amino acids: CASGHGDQPQHF.

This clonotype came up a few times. CDR3 in amino acids: CASSFYLGDQPQHF. The CDR3 DNA reads TGCGCCAGCAGCTTTTATCTGGGGGATCAGCCCCAGCATTTT. J is TRBJ1-5 and V is TRBV4-1; TRBD1 might be the D (5 bases). The CDR3 has 14 residues. Germline V lookup: CDR1 MGHRA, CDR2 YSYEKL. With 5 bases removed from V and 5 bases from J, the gap between germline ends came to 13 bases.